This T cell receptor (beta chain) was recorded in a study of T cell repertoires in cytomegalovirus infection. Many counts were recorded for this clonotype. The target antigen is unknown. One entry per CDR3 protein, called by TCRdb with MiXCR from the reads. In the table there are 650,000 to 850,000 distinct CDR3 sequences, about 27% of which are singletons. Trimming took 2 bases from V and 8 from J; bases not matched to a gene: 9. Germline CDR1 is SGHTA and CDR2 is FQGNSA. CDR3 size: 16 residues. Sequences were derived from cultured CD8+ T cells from PBMCs, sampled from culture after CMV antigen stimulation. V gene TRBV7-2 combines with J gene TRBJ1-6; TRBD1 matches 7 bases. The sequence derives from a human donor in good health (CMV status not recorded). Some clones in this sample may be carry-over from other donors' samples. Here the CDR3 reads CASSLLGDSLYSPLHF. The CDR3 DNA is TGTGCCAGCAGCTTACTGGGGGACAGCCTTTATTCACCCCTCCACTTT.